The entry that follows covers one T cell receptor (beta chain) sequence. Antigen: not known. The CDR3 contains 12 residues. Losses at the gene ends were 3 bases for V and 12 bases for J; bases not matched to a gene: 4. The germline V gene has CDR1 MGHRA and CDR2 YSYEKL. The TCR beta cDNA libraries carried unique molecular identifiers. MiXCR, run by TCRdb on the PCR reads, gives a single entry per CDR3 protein. Here the sample spans about 500,000 distinct CDR3 sequences, less than 45% being singletons. The data are from a study of post-analysis software for immune sequencing data. Across the study: Recorded subtypes: relapsing-remitting, secondary progressive, progressive-relapsing; some patients unannotated.

Broader study findings: Those samples that were prepared in the same batch co-clustered strongly by F measure. Roughly five TRBV segments, including TRBV5-6, TRBV5-1 and TRBV20-1, were more frequent in patients than controls.

The source of this sequence is a girl aged 5 to 17 with multiple sclerosis. V and J are TRBV4-1 and TRBJ2-1, with 8 bases fitting TRBD1. Sequenced sample: blood. CDR3 amino acids: CASSQTGTGQFF. CDR3 nucleotide sequence: TGCGCCAGCAGCCAGACCGGGACAGGGCAGTTCTTC.